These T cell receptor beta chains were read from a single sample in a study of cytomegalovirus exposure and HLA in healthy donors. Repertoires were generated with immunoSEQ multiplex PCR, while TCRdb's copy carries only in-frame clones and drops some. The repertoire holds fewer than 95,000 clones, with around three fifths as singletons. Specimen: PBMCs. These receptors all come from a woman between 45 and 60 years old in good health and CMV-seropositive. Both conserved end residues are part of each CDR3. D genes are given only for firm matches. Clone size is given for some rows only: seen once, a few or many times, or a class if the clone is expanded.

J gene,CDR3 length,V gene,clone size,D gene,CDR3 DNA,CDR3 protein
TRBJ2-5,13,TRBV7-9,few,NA,TGTGCCAGCAGCTCCCAGGGCCGGGAGACCCAGTACTTC,CASSSQGRETQYF
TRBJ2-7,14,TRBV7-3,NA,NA,TGTGCCAGCAGCCAGGGAGGTTCCGGCTACGAGCAGTACTTC,CASSQGGSGYEQYF
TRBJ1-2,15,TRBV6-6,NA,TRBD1,TGTGCCAGCAGTTATGACGGGACAGCCTACTATGGCTACACCTTC,CASSYDGTAYYGYTF
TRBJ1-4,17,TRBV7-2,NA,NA,TGTGCCAGCAGCGCCCGCTTGGGGCTTAATTCGAATGAAAAACTGTTTTTT,CASSARLGLNSNEKLFF
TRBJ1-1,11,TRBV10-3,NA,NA,TGTGCCATCAGTGAGGGGGGGGATGCTTTCTTT,CAISEGGDAFF
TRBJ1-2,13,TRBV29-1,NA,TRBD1,TGCAGCGAAAGAGTCCAGGGGGCCGATGGCTACACCTTC,CSERVQGADGYTF
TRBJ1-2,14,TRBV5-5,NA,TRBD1,TGTGCCAGCAGCGGTGTAGGACAGGGGTATGGCTACACCTTC,CASSGVGQGYGYTF
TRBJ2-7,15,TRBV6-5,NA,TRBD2,TGTGCCAGCAGTTACTCGGCGGGGGACCCAAGGGAGCAGTACTTC,CASSYSAGDPREQYF
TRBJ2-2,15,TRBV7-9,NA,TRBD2,TGTGCCAGCAGCTTTTCGGGGGGGGCAACCGGGGAGCTGTTTTTT,CASSFSGGATGELFF
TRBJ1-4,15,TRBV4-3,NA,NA,TGCGCCAGCAGCCATGACTCGGGGGGTAATGAAAAACTGTTTTTT,CASSHDSGGNEKLFF
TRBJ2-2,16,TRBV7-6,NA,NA,TGTGCCAGCAGCTTATTCGCAGGGGAAGGCACCGGGGAGCTGTTTTTT,CASSLFAGEGTGELFF
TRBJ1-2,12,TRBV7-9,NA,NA,TGTTCCAGCAGCTGGGAGGGGTTTGGCTACACCTTC,CSSSWEGFGYTF
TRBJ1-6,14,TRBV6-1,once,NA,TGTGCCAGCAGCCGGGACTACTATAATTCACCCCTCCACTTT,CASSRDYYNSPLHF
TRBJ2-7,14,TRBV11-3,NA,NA,TGTGCCAGCAGCTTAGATCCCTCCCAACGGGAGCAGTACTTC,CASSLDPSQREQYF
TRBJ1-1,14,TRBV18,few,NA,TGTGCCAGCTCACCCTCTAAACAGCTCACTGAAGCTTTCTTT,CASSPSKQLTEAFF
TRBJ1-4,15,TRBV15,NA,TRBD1,TGTGCCACCAGCAGGGGACAGGACCGGGGTGAAAAACTGTTTTTT,CATSRGQDRGEKLFF
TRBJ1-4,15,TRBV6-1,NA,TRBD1,TGTGCCAGCAGTTCCAACAGGGGGCTTGGAGAAAAACTGTTTTTT,CASSSNRGLGEKLFF
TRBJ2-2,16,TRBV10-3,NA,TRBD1,TGTGCCATCACTCCGACAGGGAGTCAGGGAATCGGGGAGCTGTTTTTT,CAITPTGSQGIGELFF
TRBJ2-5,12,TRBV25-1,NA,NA,TGTGCCAGCAGTGACAGCGGAGAGACCCAGTACTTC,CASSDSGETQYF
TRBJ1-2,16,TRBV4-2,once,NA,TGTGCCAGCAGCCAAGGTCCAGCAGCGAGTAACTATGGCTACACCTTC,CASSQGPAASNYGYTF
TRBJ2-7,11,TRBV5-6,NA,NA,TGTGCCAGCAGCGAGGCCTACGAGCAGTACTTC,CASSEAYEQYF
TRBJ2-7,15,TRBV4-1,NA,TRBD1,TGCGCCAGCAGCCAAGATCAGGACAGGATCTACGAGCAGTACTTC,CASSQDQDRIYEQYF
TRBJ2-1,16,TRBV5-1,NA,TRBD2,TGCGCCAGCAGCTCCCCCAGCGGGGGGGCCTTAAATGAGCAGTTCTTC,CASSSPSGGALNEQFF
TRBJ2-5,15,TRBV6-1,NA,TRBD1,TGTGCCAGCAGTGATTTGACAGGGGGGAAGAAGACCCAGTACTTC,CASSDLTGGKKTQYF
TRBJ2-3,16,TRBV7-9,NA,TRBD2,TGTGCCAGCAGCTTAGGGACTAGCGGGGAAGCAGATACGCAGTATTTT,CASSLGTSGEADTQYF
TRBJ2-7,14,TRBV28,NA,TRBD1,TGTGCCAGCGGCCTGAGGGACAGGAGGTACGAGCAGTACTTC,CASGLRDRRYEQYF
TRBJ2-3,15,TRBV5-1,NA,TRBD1,TGCGCCAGCAGCTTGGGACAGGGGAGTACAGATACGCAGTATTTT,CASSLGQGSTDTQYF
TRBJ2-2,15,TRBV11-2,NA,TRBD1,TGTGCCAGCAGCCCCCGACAGGGGTACACCGGGGAGCTGTTTTTT,CASSPRQGYTGELFF
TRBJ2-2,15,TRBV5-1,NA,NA,TGCGCCAGCAGCTTGCTTAGGGGGAACACCGGGGAGCTGTTTTTT,CASSLLRGNTGELFF
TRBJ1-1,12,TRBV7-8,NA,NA,TGTGCCAGCAGCTCATCCGGGACTGAAGCTTTCTTT,CASSSSGTEAFF
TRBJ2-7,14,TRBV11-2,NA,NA,TGTGCCAGCAGCCCAAGGACAGAGGGCTACGAGCAGTACTTC,CASSPRTEGYEQYF
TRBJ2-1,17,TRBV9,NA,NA,TGTGCCAGCAGCGATCCTCGAGGGGAGGCACAGAACAATGAGCAGTTCTTC,CASSDPRGEAQNNEQFF
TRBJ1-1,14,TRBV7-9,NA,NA,TGTGCCAGCAGCTCCCAACCCGACTCGGATAAAGCTTTCTTT,CASSSQPDSDKAFF
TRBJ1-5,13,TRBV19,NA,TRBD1,TGTGCCAGTTCAAAAGGGGGCATACAGCCCCAGCATTTT,CASSKGGIQPQHF
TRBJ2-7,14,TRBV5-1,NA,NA,TGCGCCAGCAGCTTACTTGGGTTCGGGGGCGAGCAGTACTTC,CASSLLGFGGEQYF
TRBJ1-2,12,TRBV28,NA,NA,TGTGCCAGCAGGTCCGGGAACTATGGCTACACCTTC,CASRSGNYGYTF
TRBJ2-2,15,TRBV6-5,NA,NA,TGTGCCAGCAGTCAATGGGACTGGAACACCGGGGAGCTGTTTTTT,CASSQWDWNTGELFF
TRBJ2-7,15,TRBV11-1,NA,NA,TGTGCCAGCAGCCCAAGGGGGGGCTTAGGCTACGAGCAGTACTTC,CASSPRGGLGYEQYF
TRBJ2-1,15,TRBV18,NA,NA,TGTGCCAGCTCACCCCTCGGGACTGGCTTGAATGAGCAGTTCTTC,CASSPLGTGLNEQFF
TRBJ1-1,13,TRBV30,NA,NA,TGTGCCTGGAGTTTGGCGGTGAACACTGAAGCTTTCTTT,CAWSLAVNTEAFF
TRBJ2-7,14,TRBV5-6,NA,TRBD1,TGTGCCAGCAGCGCACAGGGGCTTGAGTACGAGCAGTACTTC,CASSAQGLEYEQYF
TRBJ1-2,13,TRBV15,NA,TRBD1,TGTGCCACCAGCAGAGGGACAGGCTATGGCTACACCTTC,CATSRGTGYGYTF
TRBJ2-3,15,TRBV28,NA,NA,TGTGCCAGCAGTTTTACAGGGGAGGGCACAGATACGCAGTATTTT,CASSFTGEGTDTQYF
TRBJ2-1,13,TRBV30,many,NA,TGTGCCTGGAAAGCCCGGACTTCAGGTGAGCAGTTCTTC,CAWKARTSGEQFF
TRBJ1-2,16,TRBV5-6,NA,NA,TGTGCCAGCAGCTTAGGAAACGCAGGGCTCAGGGGTGGCTACACCTTC,CASSLGNAGLRGGYTF
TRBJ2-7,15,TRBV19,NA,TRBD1,TGTGCCAGTAGTCAACGACAGGGTCGAGGGTACGAGCAGTACTTC,CASSQRQGRGYEQYF
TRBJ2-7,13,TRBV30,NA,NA,TGTGCCTGGAGCCGACAGGACTCCTACGAGCAGTACTTC,CAWSRQDSYEQYF
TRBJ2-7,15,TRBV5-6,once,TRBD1,TGTGCCAGCAGCTTGGGGGGGACAGGGTCCTACGAGCAGTACTTC,CASSLGGTGSYEQYF
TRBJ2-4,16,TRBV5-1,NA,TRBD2,TGCGCCAGCAGCGGGATGATAGCGGGGTCCAAAAACATTCAGTACTTC,CASSGMIAGSKNIQYF
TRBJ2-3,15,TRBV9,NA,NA,TGTGCCAGCAGCGCCTCGGGGGGCGAAGCAGATACGCAGTATTTT,CASSASGGEADTQYF
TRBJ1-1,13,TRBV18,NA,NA,TGTGCCAGCTCACCTTGGGGAGGAACTGAAGCTTTCTTT,CASSPWGGTEAFF
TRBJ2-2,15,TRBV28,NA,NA,TGTGCCAGCAGACCGGGACAAACGAACACCGGGGAGCTGTTTTTT,CASRPGQTNTGELFF
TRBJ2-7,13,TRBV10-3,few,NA,TGTGCCATCAGTGAGGTACAGGGTTACGAGCAGTACTTC,CAISEVQGYEQYF
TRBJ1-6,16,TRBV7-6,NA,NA,TGTGCCAGCAGCTCCATGGGCCGGATGATTAATTCACCCCTCCACTTT,CASSSMGRMINSPLHF
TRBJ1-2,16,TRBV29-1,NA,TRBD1,TGCAGCGTTGTCCCAGAACGAACAGGGGGCGGCGATGGCTACACCTTC,CSVVPERTGGGDGYTF
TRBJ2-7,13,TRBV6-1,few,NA,TGTGCCAGCAGACAGACAGCTACCTACGAGCAGTACTTC,CASRQTATYEQYF
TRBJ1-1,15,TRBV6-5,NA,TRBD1,TGTGCCAGCAGTTCCGGGACAGGGATGAACACTGAAGCTTTCTTT,CASSSGTGMNTEAFF